The rows below give T cell receptor beta chains drawn from one sample of a study of blood T cell repertoires in COVID-19. Profiled with immunoSEQ multiplex PCR; TCRdb holds only in-frame clones, not every one. The data show fewer than 300,000 clones, roughly 84% seen once. The specimen was peripheral blood. The receptors shown here come from a person aged 70 to 85 with COVID-19, enrolled during active disease. Each CDR3 is given with its conserved first and last residue. Fields, in order: D gene, clone size, V gene, J gene, CDR3 DNA, CDR3 protein. A D gene is named only where the DNA matches it firmly. Clone size appears in some rows only: once, few, many, or a class for an expanded clone.

TRBD1	-	TRBV7-8	TRBJ1-6	TGTGCCAGCAGCTTATTAGGACAGGGGGCTCAGTTTAATTCACCCCTCCACTTT	CASSLLGQGAQFNSPLHF
-	-	TRBV2	TRBJ2-7	TGTGCCAGCAGTGAAGCTGGAGTAGTCGAGCAGTACTTC	CASSEAGVVEQYF
-	-	TRBV5-4	TRBJ2-1	TGTGCCAGCAGCTTGAGTCAGGGATCCTACAATGAGCAGTTCTTC	CASSLSQGSYNEQFF
-	-	TRBV18	TRBJ2-1	TGTGCCAGCTCACCTCTCGATGGGCGAACTCCCTACAATGAGCAGTTCTTC	CASSPLDGRTPYNEQFF
-	-	TRBV5-1	TRBJ2-3	TGCGCCAGCAGCTTGGACGGGACACTTTCCACAGATACGCAGTATTTT	CASSLDGTLSTDTQYF
TRBD1	-	TRBV7-3	TRBJ1-3	TGTGCCAGCAGCTCGACAGGGGCTGGAAACACCATATATTTT	CASSSTGAGNTIYF
TRBD2	-	TRBV18	TRBJ2-2	TGTGCCAGCTCACCGGAGCTAGCGGGAGGGTCAAACACCGGGGAGCTGTTTTTT	CASSPELAGGSNTGELFF
TRBD1	-	TRBV4-2	TRBJ1-4	TGTGCCAGCAGCCAAGAGCCTTCCGGGACAGGGATTGAAAAACTGTTTTTT	CASSQEPSGTGIEKLFF
-	-	TRBV30	TRBJ1-4	TGTGCCTGGAGCCCCGCCGGGATCCTCGAAAAACTGTTTTTT	CAWSPAGILEKLFF
-	-	TRBV7-8	TRBJ2-1	TGTGCCAGCAGCTTAATTGCAGGGTACAATGAGCAGTTCTTC	CASSLIAGYNEQFF
-	-	TRBV7-6	TRBJ2-1	TGTGCCAGCAGCTTAGTAGGGCGGGGTGGACGGGGTGAGCAGTTCTTC	CASSLVGRGGRGEQFF
TRBD1	-	TRBV5-1	TRBJ2-1	TGCGCCAGCCGAGAGGGGGCCGGCAATGAGCAGTTCTTC	CASREGAGNEQFF
TRBD2	-	TRBV4-3	TRBJ2-1	TGCGCCAGCAGCCGGGAAGGCAACGGGAGGCCTAATGAGCAGTTCTTC	CASSREGNGRPNEQFF
-	-	TRBV10-3	TRBJ2-6	TGTGCCATCAGTGAGTCAGGCAGGCAACGCTCTGGGGCCAACGTCCTGACTTTC	CAISESGRQRSGANVLTF
TRBD1	-	TRBV28	TRBJ1-2	TGTGCCAGCTCCCCCGGCTGGAGGGACAGGGAAGGCTACACCTTC	CASSPGWRDREGYTF
TRBD2	-	TRBV7-6	TRBJ2-2	TGTGCCAGCAGCTTAGGCCAAACCGGGACTAGCACTTACACCGGGGAGCTGTTTTTT	CASSLGQTGTSTYTGELFF
-	-	TRBV28	TRBJ1-4	TGTGCCAGCAGTTCCCTAAAAATATTCGGTGAAAAACTGTTTTTT	CASSSLKIFGEKLFF
TRBD2	-	TRBV19	TRBJ2-7	TGTGCCAGTAGTATTTCCCCCCCCGGAGCGGGACTTTACGAGCAGTACTTC	CASSISPPGAGLYEQYF
-	once	TRBV19	TRBJ2-1	TGTGCCAGTAGTAGGGGCGAAAGCTCCTACAATGAGCAGTTCTTC	CASSRGESSYNEQFF
TRBD1	-	TRBV5-4	TRBJ1-1	TGTGCCAGCAGCCAGAAGACAGGGGCGGGCGCTGAAGCTTTCTTT	CASSQKTGAGAEAFF
TRBD1	-	TRBV6-5	TRBJ2-7	TGTGCCAGCAGAAAACTAACAGGGGTGATCTACGAGCAGTACTTC	CASRKLTGVIYEQYF
TRBD1	-	TRBV27	TRBJ1-5	TGTGCCAGCAGTCCTACAGGGGTCGGGCAGCCCCAGCATTTT	CASSPTGVGQPQHF
-	-	TRBV6-2/TRBV6-3	TRBJ2-3	TGTGCCAGCAGTTACTTAGGAGACACAGATACGCAGTATTTT	CASSYLGDTDTQYF
-	few	TRBV5-1	TRBJ1-2	TGCGCCAGCAGCTTCCCGGCAGGCAACTACACCTTC	CASSFPAGNYTF
-	-	TRBV7-8	TRBJ1-5	TGTGCCAGCAGCTCACAGGGTGGCAATCAGCCCCAGCATTTT	CASSSQGGNQPQHF
-	-	TRBV19	TRBJ1-3	TGTGCCAGTAGTACCCGACAGGTTGCTGGAAACACCATATATTTT	CASSTRQVAGNTIYF
-	-	TRBV11-2	TRBJ1-1	TGTGCCAGCAGCCAAGGCGACAGGACCCACACTGAAGCTTTCTTT	CASSQGDRTHTEAFF
-	-	TRBV7-6	TRBJ1-1	TGTGCCAGCAGCTTAGTCGCAGGTGGATCGGACACTGAAGCTTTCTTT	CASSLVAGGSDTEAFF
TRBD2	-	TRBV14	TRBJ2-7	TGTGCCAGCAGCCAAGATCTTGTTTCTAGCGGGAGGGTGGACTACGAGCAGTACTTC	CASSQDLVSSGRVDYEQYF